The 17 T cell receptor beta chains reported below all come from one sample, sequenced in a study of T-cell memory formation after mild COVID-19 (dated by TCRdb to the early 2020s). Libraries were made using 5' RACE. Sequencing was carried out with an Illumina NovaSeq 6000. The public reads were reprocessed in TCRdb via fastp at Q25 and MiXCR, keeping in-frame beta chains. Merged by CDR3 protein, the rows form single entries marked with the most common genes and DNA. The sample table records 300,000 to 350,000 distinct CDR3 sequences; approximately 14% of these occur just once. The ten biggest clones cover approximately 22% of the sample. Sample: PBMCs or a T cell subset sorted from them (not recorded which). The receptors here all came from a man in his late teens or twenties who had mild COVID-19 (a few samples of this study predate the infection). The sample titles of this study are shuffled in the database, so cell type and time point are left out; the donor was told from shared clones.

The rearrangement links TRBV4-3 to TRBJ2-3; 9 bases agree with TRBD1. The germline V gene has CDR1 LGHNA and CDR2 YSLEER. The CDR3 extends over 16 amino acids. Trimming removed 0 bases from V and 8 bases from J; junction bases left unmatched: 9. CDR3 DNA sequence: TGCGCCAGCAGCCAAGAGGGGACAGGGATCCACTCTACGCAGTATTTT. It translates to CASSQEGTGIHSTQYF.

This chain connects TRBV7-2 to TRBJ2-7, with TRBD1 identical over 10 bases. Germline CDR1 reads SGHTA; CDR2 reads FQGNSA. Trimming took 2 bases from V and 6 from J; bases not matched to a gene: 10. The CDR3 covers 16 residues. The CDR3 region is CASSLSPPGQGSEQYV. CDR3 nucleotides: TGTGCCAGCAGCTTAAGCCCCCCGGGACAGGGGAGCGAGCAGTACGTC.

This clonotype was picked up a small number of times. The V call is TRBV9, the J call TRBJ2-6; D call uncertain. Trimming shortened V by 4 bases and J by 2 bases, and 10 bases separated the two germline ends. The CDR3 is made up of 15 amino acids. The germline V gene has CDR1 SGDLS and CDR2 YYNGEE. CDR3 sequence: CASSKTGTGANVLTF. In nucleotides, the CDR3 is TGTGCCAGCAGCAAGACCGGAACTGGGGCCAACGTCCTGACTTTC.

This clonotype appeared a few times. The V gene is TRBV7-9, the J gene TRBJ2-3; no definite D call. Trimming removed 3 bases from V and 5 bases from J, with 15 bases in between. The length of the CDR3 is 15 residues. Germline V gene lookup returns CDR1 SEHNR and CDR2 FQNEAQ (reference sequence). The CDR3 sequence is CASSFYSAGGDTQYF. The CDR3 DNA is TGTGCCAGCAGCTTCTACTCGGCAGGCGGAGATACGCAGTATTTT.

The chain carries TRBV7-9 and TRBJ1-1, with 7 bases lining up with TRBD1. The length of the CDR3 is 16 residues. J gave up 6 bases and V 1 base, and 11 bases lay outside the gene matches. The germline gives CDR1 SEHNR, CDR2 FQNEAQ (reference sequence). The CDR3 nucleotides read TGTGCCAGCAGCTTAGTGGTCTGGACAGGCGCGGCTGAAGCTTTCTTT. It specifies CASSLVVWTGAAEAFF.

This clonotype was recorded at least ten times. This chain links TRBV4-3 with TRBJ2-3, with 14 bases identical to TRBD2. The V segment lost 4 bases and the J segment 5 bases; nucleotides outside the gene matches: 8. CDR3 length: 17 amino acids. Germline values: CDR1 LGHNA, CDR2 YSLEER. The chain's CDR3 is CASSLLTSGGVVDTQYF. The CDR3 DNA is TGCGCCAGCAGCCTTTTGACTAGCGGGGGGGTAGTAGATACGCAGTATTTT.

This clonotype was counted only a few times. The V gene is TRBV2, the J gene TRBJ1-2, with D tentatively TRBD1 (5 bases). The germline gives CDR1 SNHLY, CDR2 FYNNEI. Deletions cut 8 bases from V and 4 bases from J, with 14 bases between. CDR3 length: 13 residues. CDR3 in DNA: TGTGCCAGCCGCGTAGAGGGGATCTATGGCTACACCTTC. Translating it yields CASRVEGIYGYTF.

This clonotype was detected only once. The DNA of the CDR3 is TGTGCCAGCAGCTTAGCGGGGGGTAGCAACAATGAGCAGTTCTTC. Encoded protein: CASSLAGGSNNEQFF. The V and J genes are TRBV7-6 and TRBJ2-1, with a weak D call TRBD2 (6 bases). Between the trimmed V and J ends, which lost 0 bases and 5 bases, there was a span of 11 bases. The germline V gene has CDR1 SGHVS and CDR2 FNYEAQ. The CDR3 consists of 15 residues.

V is TRBV6-2 or TRBV6-3 and J is TRBJ2-4; D might be TRBD1 (6 bases). Germline loops: CDR1 MNHEY, CDR2 SVGEGT. The CDR3 has 15 residues. Trimming left V 8 bases short and J 0 bases short, with 14 bases between. CDR3 nucleotides: TGTGCCAGCCGGGACACGGAACTAGCCAAAAACATTCAGTACTTC. Its protein product is CASRDTELAKNIQYF.

This chain joins TRBV7-2 and TRBJ2-7; tentative D call: TRBD1 (6 bases). The CDR3 length is 13 residues. Germline CDR1 and CDR2: SGHTA and FQGNSA. Trimming removed 4 bases at V and 3 bases at J, with 10 bases between. DNA for the CDR3: TGTGCCAGCAGCTCAACAGGGTTCTACGAGCAGTACTTC. Translated: CASSSTGFYEQYF.

This clonotype was seen a handful of times. This sequence joins TRBV11-3 and TRBJ2-2, with no clear D. The CDR3 has 13 amino acids. V was cut by 5 bases and J by 7 bases, with 11 bases left in between. Germline CDR1 reads SGHNT; CDR2 reads YENEEA. The CDR3 DNA is TGTGCCAGCAGCCACGAGCGACGCGGGGAGCTGTTTTTT. Amino acids: CASSHERRGELFF.

This clonotype was counted many times. The V call is TRBV6-5, the J call TRBJ2-5; perhaps TRBD2 as D (6 bases). Trimming removed 4 bases from V and 4 bases from J, with 13 bases in between. This CDR3 comprises 14 residues. Germline loops: CDR1 MNHEY, CDR2 SVGAGI. The CDR3, as DNA: TGTGCCAGCAGTTTTATGCAGGGAGGAGAGACCCAGTACTTC. Protein product: CASSFMQGGETQYF.

This clonotype came up many times. V is TRBV29-1 and J is TRBJ2-1; D might be TRBD2 (5 bases). CDR1 and CDR2 from the germline V gene are SQVTM and ANQGSEA. Deletions cut 2 bases from V and 0 bases from J, with 14 bases between. The CDR3 loop spans 16 amino acids. CDR3 bases: TGCAGCGTTGAAAGCGGCTTAGCGAACTCCTACAATGAGCAGTTCTTC. Amino acid sequence: CSVESGLANSYNEQFF.

This clonotype was seen at least ten times. This chain links TRBV5-1 with TRBJ2-2; D gene ambiguous. V lost 0 bases to trimming and J lost 6 bases, with 9 bases between them. The CDR3 extends over 14 amino acids. Per the germline V gene, CDR1 is SGHRS and CDR2 is YFSETQ. The CDR3 DNA is TGCGCCAGCAGCTTGGTGTATGGGGCCGGGGAGCTGTTTTTT. Translating gives CASSLVYGAGELFF.

This clonotype was observed a handful of times. The genes are TRBV30 and TRBJ2-5; D uncertain. Trimming left V 0 bases short and J 0 bases short, with 5 bases between. The CDR3 covers 13 residues. Germline V CDR1 and CDR2: GTSNPN, SVGIG (reference sequence). The DNA of the CDR3 is TGTGCCTGGAGTGTACCCAACCAAGAGACCCAGTACTTC. Amino acids: CAWSVPNQETQYF.

This clonotype was found a few times. The genes are TRBV6-1 and TRBJ2-1; D is unresolved. V was clipped by 2 bases and J by 3 bases, with 11 bases between them. The CDR3 is 15 residues long. The germline V gene encodes CDR1 MNHNS and CDR2 SASEGT. CDR3 sequence: CASSESRALYNEQFF. The CDR3 DNA is TGTGCCAGCAGTGAAAGTCGCGCTCTCTACAATGAGCAGTTCTTC.

The chain carries TRBV7-8 and TRBJ2-3, with 11 bases identical to TRBD2. V was pared by 5 bases and J by 4 bases, with 5 bases of the junction left unmatched. The CDR3 length is 15 residues. Germline CDR1 and CDR2: SGHVS and FQNEAQ. The CDR3 coding sequence is TGTGCCAGCAGCGTTGTAGCGGGGGGGCCAGATACGCAGTATTTT. It specifies CASSVVAGGPDTQYF. Together with reference TRBV7-8 and TRBJ2-3, the CDR3 gives the full variable domain: GAGVSQSPRYKVAKRGQDVALRCDPISGHVSLFWYQQALGQGPEFLTYFQNEAQLDKSGLPSDRFFAERPEGSVSTLKIQRTQQEDSAVYLCASSVVAGGPDTQYFGPGTRLTVL.